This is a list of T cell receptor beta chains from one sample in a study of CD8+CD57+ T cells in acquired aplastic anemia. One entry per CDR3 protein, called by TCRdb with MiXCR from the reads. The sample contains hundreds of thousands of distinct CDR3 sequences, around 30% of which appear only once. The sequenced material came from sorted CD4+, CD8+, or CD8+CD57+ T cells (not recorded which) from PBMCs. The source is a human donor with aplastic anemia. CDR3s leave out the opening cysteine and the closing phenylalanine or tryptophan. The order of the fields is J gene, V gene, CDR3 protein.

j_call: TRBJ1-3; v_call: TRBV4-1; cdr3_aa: ASSHTTGYGNTIY
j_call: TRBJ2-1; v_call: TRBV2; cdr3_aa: ASSEVPPAGEQF
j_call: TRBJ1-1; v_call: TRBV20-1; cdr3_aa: SAFPVGEAF
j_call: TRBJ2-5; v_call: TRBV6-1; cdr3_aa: ASNSYPGSGRETQY
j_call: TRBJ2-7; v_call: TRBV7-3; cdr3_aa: ASSLSLPSPSYEQY
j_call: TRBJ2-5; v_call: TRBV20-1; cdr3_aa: SARGLGETQY
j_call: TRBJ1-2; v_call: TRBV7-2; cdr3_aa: ASSDESSYGYT
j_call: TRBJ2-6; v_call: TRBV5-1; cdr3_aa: ASSAGQQEANVLT
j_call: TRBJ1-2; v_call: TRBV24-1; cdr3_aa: ATSIGGNYGYT
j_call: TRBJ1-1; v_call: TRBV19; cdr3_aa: ASSIFRGRLELNTEAF
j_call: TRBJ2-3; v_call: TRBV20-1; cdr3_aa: SGSAGSTDTQY
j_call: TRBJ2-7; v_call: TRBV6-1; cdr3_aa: AGGKGSYEQY
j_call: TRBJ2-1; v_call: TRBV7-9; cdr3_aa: ASSLDINEQF
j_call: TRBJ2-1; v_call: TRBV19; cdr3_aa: ASLDPRIHNEQF
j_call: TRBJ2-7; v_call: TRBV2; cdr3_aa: ASTYTTYEQY
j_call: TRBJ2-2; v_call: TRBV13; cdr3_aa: ASSSWRLYTGELF
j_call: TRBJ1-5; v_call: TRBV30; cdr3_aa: AWSDGFSNQPQH
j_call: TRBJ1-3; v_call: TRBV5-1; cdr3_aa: ASSPATGIGNTIY
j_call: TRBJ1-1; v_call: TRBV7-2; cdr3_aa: ASSLTRGLNTEAF
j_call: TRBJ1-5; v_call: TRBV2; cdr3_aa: ASSEIYSNQPQH
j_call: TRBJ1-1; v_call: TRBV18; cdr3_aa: ASSPSPLPNTEAF
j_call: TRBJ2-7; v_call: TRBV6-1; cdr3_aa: ASTRDYEQY
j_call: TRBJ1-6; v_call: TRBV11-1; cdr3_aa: ASRPVVSDSPLH
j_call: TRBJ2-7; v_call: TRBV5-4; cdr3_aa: ASTVAGGDEQY
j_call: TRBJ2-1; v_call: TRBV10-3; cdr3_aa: AIRAPQGSYNEQF
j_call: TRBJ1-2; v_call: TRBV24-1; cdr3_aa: ATSDSVRGGEVYGYT
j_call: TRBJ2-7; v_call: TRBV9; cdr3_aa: ASSVASDGTSGEYEQY
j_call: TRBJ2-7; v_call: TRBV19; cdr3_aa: AGSSPYEQY
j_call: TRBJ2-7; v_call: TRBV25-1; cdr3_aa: ASEATASYEQY
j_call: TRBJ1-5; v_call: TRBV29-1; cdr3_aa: SVGQNSNQPQH